The T cell receptor beta chain under discussion was sequenced for a study of neurological immune-mediated disorders. Unsorted libraries came from 2 million PBMCs stored at -80 °C. CDR3 length equals 13 residues. Trimming took off 5 bases at V and 6 bases at J, with 16 bases between the two ends. Germline V gives CDR1 SQVTM, CDR2 ANQGSEA. Only a few counts were recorded for this clonotype. This may come from a read error, since a much larger clone is one base off. The conserved final phenylalanine or tryptophan is absent from the CDR3, which likely points to a read error. TCRdb reanalysed the 5' RACE reads using MiXCR and keeps one entry per CDR3 protein. Of 70,000 or so distinct CDR3 sequences detected, roughly 3.1% appear once; the ten largest clones hold approximately 4.7%.

The sample was PBMCs. The gene calls are TRBV29-1 and TRBJ1-2, with D unresolved. The TCR originated in a woman in her forties or fifties with multiple sclerosis. As DNA, the CDR3 is TGCAGCGTTCTTGGGCGGGTGGGGAATGGCTACACCTGC. This sequence encodes CSVLGRVGNGYTC.